One and the same sample provided the 27 T cell receptor beta chains below, sequenced in a study of OX40 agonist ivuxolimab in advanced cancers. Data came from immunoSEQ multiplex PCR; TCRdb stores just in-frame clones and leaves some out. This sample carries about 10,000 clones, roughly 70% of them seen once, and the ten largest clones take 25% to 35%. Sequenced material: CD4+ or CD8+ T cells sorted from blood, taken in a trial of the OX40 agonist ivuxolimab. The receptors derive from an adult with an advanced solid tumor such as melanoma, head and neck, liver or kidney cancer.

J is TRBJ2-5 and V is TRBV11-2, with D uncertain. With the DNA end fitting TRBJ2-7 better, the J assignment may be wrong. The CDR3 runs to 14 residues. The germline CDR1 and CDR2 sequences are SGHAT and FQNNGV. Here the CDR3 DNA reads TGTGCCAGCAGCTTAGAAGGCACATCCTACGAGCAGTACTTC. This gives the protein CASSLEGTSYEQYF.

The chain recombines TRBV5-4 with TRBJ1-6, with TRBD1 identical over 9 bases. The CDR3 runs 17 residues. Germline values: CDR1 SGHNT, CDR2 YYREEE (reference sequence). The trim removed 4 bases at V and 8 bases at J, leaving 13 bases unmatched. CDR3 in DNA: TGTGCCAGCAGCGCCAGCGCCGGGACAGGGATTTATTCACCCCTCCACTTT. It yields the protein CASSASAGTGIYSPLHF.

This clone is judged large. This chain connects TRBV27 to TRBJ2-7; D is undetermined. Trimming shortened V by 3 bases and J by 0 bases, and 6 bases separated the two germline ends. This CDR3 has 13 residues. CDR1 is MNHEY, CDR2 SMNVEV, per germline (reference sequence). CDR3 bases: TGTGCCAGCAGTTTGGCAGACTCCTACGAGCAGTACTTC. Encoded protein: CASSLADSYEQYF.

The J gene is TRBJ1-2, the V gene TRBV6-5; D not certain. The CDR3 has 12 residues. Germline V gene data show CDR1 as MNHEY and CDR2 as SVGAGI. Trimming shortened V by 3 bases and J by 7 bases, and 9 bases separated the two germline ends. The CDR3 here is CASSYSKGGYTF. The CDR3 DNA sequence: TGTGCCAGCAGTTATAGTAAGGGTGGCTACACCTTC.

This chain uses TRBV4-1 with TRBJ1-5; D unresolved. This CDR3 contains 13 residues. V was trimmed by 1 base and J by 0 bases, leaving 1 base between them. Germline V gene lookup returns CDR1 MGHRA and CDR2 YSYEKL. The DNA for the CDR3 is TGCGCCAGCAGCCAAGTTAGCAATCAGCCCCAGCATTTT. This translates into CASSQVSNQPQHF.

This chain uses TRBV19 with TRBJ2-3, with D perhaps matching TRBD1 (6 bases). This CDR3 comprises 14 residues. V was trimmed by 2 bases and J by 5 bases, leaving 11 bases between them. CDR1 LNHDA and CDR2 SQIVND come from the germline V gene (reference sequence). CDR3 protein: CASSIKGVLDTQYF. DNA for the CDR3: TGTGCCAGTAGTATAAAGGGGGTCCTAGATACGCAGTATTTT.

The J gene is TRBJ2-1, the V gene TRBV9; D unclear. This CDR3 is built from 13 residues. Trimming removed 3 bases from V and 8 bases from J, with 12 bases in between. Germline V gene data show CDR1 as SGDLS and CDR2 as YYNGEE. Here the CDR3 reads CASSAISVDEQFF. CDR3 bases: TGTGCCAGCAGCGCAATCTCAGTGGATGAGCAGTTCTTC.

V and J are TRBV5-1 and TRBJ2-1; 11 nucleotides agree with TRBD2. Germline V CDR1 and CDR2: SGHRS, YFSETQ. The CDR3 covers 19 residues. V gave up 4 bases and J gave up 1 base; unmatched junction bases: 13. This chain's CDR3 is CASSDLGSLAGGSYNEQFF. The CDR3 DNA sequence: TGCGCCAGCAGCGACCTTGGTAGCCTAGCGGGGGGATCCTACAATGAGCAGTTCTTC.

V is TRBV28 and J is TRBJ2-3; D is possibly TRBD1 (5 bases). CDR1 MDHEN and CDR2 SYDVKM come from the germline V gene. There are 16 residues in the CDR3. V lost 5 bases and J 2 bases, leaving 17 bases between the germline ends. CDR3 amino acids: CASSDPQGTSTDTQYF. In DNA form, the CDR3 reads TGTGCCAGCAGTGACCCTCAGGGCACCTCCACAGATACGCAGTATTTT.

The rearrangement uses TRBV4-3 and TRBJ2-1; 14 nucleotides line up with TRBD2. Germline V gene data show CDR1 as LGHNA and CDR2 as YSLEER. V lost 1 base to trimming and J lost 8 bases; unmatched junction nucleotides: 1. The CDR3 runs to 15 residues. CDR3 DNA sequence: TGCGCCAGCAGCCAAGGACTAGCGGGGGGGGATGAGCAGTTCTTC. The encoded protein is CASSQGLAGGDEQFF.

This clone was seen more than once but under ten times. This chain connects TRBV11-2 to TRBJ1-1; 7 nucleotides agree with TRBD1. Per germline, CDR1 SGHAT and CDR2 FQNNGV. V gave up 5 bases and J gave up 6 bases; unmatched junction bases: 6. The CDR3 is 13 amino acids. CDR3 DNA sequence: TGTGCCAGCAGCCCCCGGGACAGACCTGAAGCTTTCTTT. Translated: CASSPRDRPEAFF.

The gene calls are TRBV7-9 and TRBJ1-1; TRBD1 might be the D (6 bases). The germline V and J ends were trimmed by 2 bases and 0 bases, with 16 bases remaining between them. This CDR3 comprises 17 residues. Germline V CDR1 and CDR2: SEHNR, FQNEAQ (reference sequence). The CDR3 protein is CASSLTRGGSMNTEAFF. DNA of the CDR3: TGTGCCAGCAGCTTAACAAGGGGGGGCAGCATGAACACTGAAGCTTTCTTT.

This chain connects TRBV27 to TRBJ1-1, with D maybe TRBD1 (5 bases). Germline V gene sequence: CDR1 MNHEY, CDR2 SMNVEV (reference sequence). CDR3 length equals 14 residues. V lost 7 bases and J lost 5, with 17 bases in between. DNA of the CDR3: TGTGCCAGCACCAATTTAGGAGCAGGGACTGAAGCTTTCTTT. Amino acid sequence: CASTNLGAGTEAFF.

This rearrangement joins TRBV4-3 to TRBJ2-3; D is perhaps TRBD1 (6 bases). CDR1 LGHNA and CDR2 YSLEER come from the germline V gene. V was clipped by 1 base and J by 6 bases, with 17 bases between them. The CDR3 covers 16 residues. The CDR3 reads CASSQGIGQSWDTQYF. In nucleotides, the CDR3 is TGCGCCAGCAGCCAAGGTATTGGACAGTCGTGGGATACGCAGTATTTT.

This clone was found a few times. J is TRBJ2-2 and V is TRBV9, with 8 bases fitting TRBD2. Germline CDR1 SGDLS, CDR2 YYNGEE. V shed 4 bases, J shed 5 bases, and the junction held 7 bases outside the gene matches. There are 15 residues in the CDR3. The CDR3 DNA reads as TGTGCCAGCAGCCCCAGCGGGAGTTGGACCGGGGAGCTGTTTTTT. Translated, it gives CASSPSGSWTGELFF.

This clone occurred once. This chain connects TRBV27 to TRBJ1-3; D unresolved. With the DNA end fitting TRBJ2-2 better, the J assignment may be wrong. This CDR3 is 15 amino acids long. Germline CDR1 reads MNHEY; CDR2 reads SMNVEV (reference sequence). In DNA, the CDR3 is TGTGCCAGCAGACCAGACATAACGAACACCGGGGAGCTGTTTTTT. This translates into CASRPDITNTGELFF.

The chain recombines TRBV4-1 with TRBJ2-7, with a weak D call TRBD2 (6 bases). From germline, CDR1 is MGHRA and CDR2 YSYEKL. The CDR3 has 15 residues. V lost 3 bases and J 2 bases, leaving 14 bases between the germline ends. CDR3 nucleotide sequence: TGCGCCAGCAGCCAGGGAAGCGGGCCTACCTACGAGCAGTACTTC. Amino acids: CASSQGSGPTYEQYF.

This clone has just a few counts. In nucleotides, the CDR3 is TGTGCCAGCAGCTTACCGGATTACAATGAGCAGTTCTTC. The encoded protein is CASSLPDYNEQFF. The V call is TRBV11-2, the J call TRBJ2-1; D gene unclear. Germline V CDR1 and CDR2: SGHAT, FQNNGV. The ends were cut back, 2 bases at V and 4 bases at J, with 6 bases in the middle. The CDR3 is 13 residues long.

V and J are TRBV9 and TRBJ1-6; TRBD1 agrees at 8 bases. CDR1 is SGDLS and CDR2 is YYNGEE in the germline V gene. The ends lost 4 bases at V and 7 bases at J; junction bases unmatched: 22. This CDR3 has 20 residues. The CDR3 region is CASSPRGPRQGRYQNSPLHF. In nucleotides, the CDR3 is TGTGCCAGCAGCCCCAGGGGGCCTCGACAGGGCCGATACCAGAATTCACCCCTCCACTTT.

The chain carries TRBV21-1 and TRBJ2-7; TRBD2, the table's D call, was not compared with the DNA. TRBV21-1 represents a pseudogene. This CDR3 region has 11 residues. CDR3 DNA: TGTGCCAGCAGCTTGCGGGACGAGCAGTACTTC. This gives the protein CASSLRDEQYF.

The V gene is TRBV4-2, the J gene TRBJ1-1; possible D gene TRBD1, 6 bases. Trimming pared 2 bases from V and 5 bases from J, leaving 9 bases between. Looked up from germline, CDR1 is LGHNA and CDR2 is YNFKEQ. This CDR3 region has 13 residues. In DNA form, the CDR3 reads TGTGCCAGCAGCCAATCGAGGGGGACTGAAGCTTTCTTT. Translating it yields CASSQSRGTEAFF.

Only a few counts were recorded for this clone. A read error may produce the germline difference seen at one junction end. J is TRBJ2-7 and V is TRBV7-6; the D gene could be TRBD1 or TRBD2 (5 bases each). CDR3 size: 14 residues. The V gene's germline CDR1 is SGHVS and CDR2 FNYEAQ. The chain's CDR3 is CASRLGEIGYEQYF. CDR3 DNA sequence: TGTGCCAGCAGGTTAGGGGAGATCGGCTACGAGCAGTACTTC.

This clone is medium-sized within its sample. V is TRBV19 and J is TRBJ1-5; D is uncertain. The CDR3 has 15 amino acids. Germline CDR1 LNHDA, CDR2 SQIVND (reference sequence). V shed 6 bases and J shed 4 bases, with 16 bases lying between them. CDR3 sequence (DNA): TGTGCCAGTAGCCCCCTTCTGGGAGGGAATCAGCCCCAGCATTTT. Translated: CASSPLLGGNQPQHF. The whole variable domain, remainder taken from reference TRBV19 and TRBJ1-5, is DGGITQSPKYLFRKEGQNVTLSCEQNLNHDAMYWYRQDPGQGLRLIYYSQIVNDFQKGDIAEGYSVSREKKESFPLTVTSAQKNPTAFYLCASSPLLGGNQPQHFGDGTRLSIL.

The rearrangement joins TRBV9 to TRBJ1-5, with 9 bases identical to TRBD1. This CDR3 spans 14 amino acids. Trimming cost V 3 bases and J 6 bases; bases outside gene matches: 4. CDR1 is SGDLS, CDR2 YYNGEE, per germline. CDR3 in amino acids: CASSEQGAGQPQHF. CDR3 nucleotide sequence: TGTGCCAGCAGCGAACAGGGGGCAGGTCAGCCCCAGCATTTT.

The chain joins TRBV9 to TRBJ1-1; TRBD1 agrees at 8 bases. The CDR3 is made up of 14 amino acids. CDR1 and CDR2 (germline): SGDLS, YYNGEE. J gave up 8 bases and V 0 bases, and 6 bases lay outside the gene matches. CDR3 in DNA: TGTGCCAGCAGCGTAGGATCAGGGGGCCCAGAAGCTTTCTTT. Translating it yields CASSVGSGGPEAFF.

The genes are TRBV5-1 and TRBJ1-1, with D hard to call. V lost 2 bases and J 2 bases, leaving 10 bases between the germline ends. The CDR3 is made up of 14 amino acids. CDR1 is SGHRS, CDR2 YFSETQ, per germline. The CDR3 loop is CASSLDGSNTEAFF. CDR3 bases: TGCGCCAGCAGCTTAGACGGATCAAACACTGAAGCTTTCTTT. Together with reference TRBV5-1 and TRBJ1-1, the CDR3 gives the full variable domain: KAGVTQTPRYLIKTRGQQVTLSCSPISGHRSVSWYQQTPGQGLQFLFEYFSETQRNKGNFPGRFSGRQFSNSRSEMNVSTLELGDSALYLCASSLDGSNTEAFFGQGTRLTVV.

The gene calls are TRBV28 and TRBJ2-5, with D uncertain. CDR1 and CDR2 (germline): MDHEN, SYDVKM. Trimming cost V 1 base and J 5 bases, with 11 bases left between them. CDR3 length: 14 amino acids. The CDR3 loop is CASSLFPGVETQYF. Written as DNA, the CDR3 is TGTGCCAGCAGTTTATTCCCTGGGGTCGAGACCCAGTACTTC.